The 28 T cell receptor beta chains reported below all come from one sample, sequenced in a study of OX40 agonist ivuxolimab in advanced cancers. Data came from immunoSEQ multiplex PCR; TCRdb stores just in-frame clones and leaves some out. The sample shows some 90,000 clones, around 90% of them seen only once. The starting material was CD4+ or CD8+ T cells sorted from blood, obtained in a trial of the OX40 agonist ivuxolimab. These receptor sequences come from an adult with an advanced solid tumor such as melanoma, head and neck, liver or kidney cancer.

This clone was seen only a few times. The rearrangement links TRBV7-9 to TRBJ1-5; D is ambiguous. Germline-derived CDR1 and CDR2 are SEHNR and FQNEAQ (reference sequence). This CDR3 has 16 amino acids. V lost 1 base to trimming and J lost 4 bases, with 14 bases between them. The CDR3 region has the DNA TGTGCCAGCAGCTTAGGTTTGGCGGCTTTTAATCAGCCCCAGCATTTT. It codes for CASSLGLAAFNQPQHF. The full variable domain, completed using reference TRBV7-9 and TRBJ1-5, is DTGVSQNPRHKITKRGQNVTFRCDPISEHNRLYWYRQTLGQGPEFLTYFQNEAQLEKSRLLSDRFSAERPKGSFSTLEIQRTEQGDSAMYLCASSLGLAAFNQPQHFGDGTRLSIL.

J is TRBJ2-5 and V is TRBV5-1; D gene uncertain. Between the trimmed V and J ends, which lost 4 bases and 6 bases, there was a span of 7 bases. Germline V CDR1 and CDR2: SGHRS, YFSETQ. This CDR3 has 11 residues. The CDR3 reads CASSDEQTQYF. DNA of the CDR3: TGCGCCAGCAGCGACGAACAGACCCAGTACTTC.

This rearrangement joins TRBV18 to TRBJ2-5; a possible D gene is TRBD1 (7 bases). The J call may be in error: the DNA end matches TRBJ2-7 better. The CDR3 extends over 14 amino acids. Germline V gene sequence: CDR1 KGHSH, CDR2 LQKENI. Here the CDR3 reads CASSPKGGGDEQYF. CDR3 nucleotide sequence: TGTGCCAGCTCTCCAAAAGGAGGGGGCGACGAGCAGTACTTC.

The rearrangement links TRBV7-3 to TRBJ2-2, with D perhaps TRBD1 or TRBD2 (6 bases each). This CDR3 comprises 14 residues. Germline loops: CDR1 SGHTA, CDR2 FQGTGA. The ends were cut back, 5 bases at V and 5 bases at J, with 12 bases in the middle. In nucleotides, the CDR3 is TGTGCCAGCAGCATGGGGGGCTATACCGGGGAGCTGTTTTTT. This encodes CASSMGGYTGELFF.

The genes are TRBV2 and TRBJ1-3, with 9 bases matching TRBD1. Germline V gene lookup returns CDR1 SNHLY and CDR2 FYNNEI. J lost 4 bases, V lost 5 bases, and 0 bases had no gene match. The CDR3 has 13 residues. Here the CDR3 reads CASSTGGGNTIYF. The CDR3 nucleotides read TGTGCCAGCAGTACAGGGGGCGGAAACACCATATATTTT.

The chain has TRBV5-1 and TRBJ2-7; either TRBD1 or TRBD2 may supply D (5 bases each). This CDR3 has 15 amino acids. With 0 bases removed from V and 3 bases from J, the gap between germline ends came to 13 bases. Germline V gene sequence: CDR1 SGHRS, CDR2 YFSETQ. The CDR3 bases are TGCGCCAGCAGCTTGGAGATGGGACGGAGCTACGAGCAGTACTTC. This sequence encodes CASSLEMGRSYEQYF.

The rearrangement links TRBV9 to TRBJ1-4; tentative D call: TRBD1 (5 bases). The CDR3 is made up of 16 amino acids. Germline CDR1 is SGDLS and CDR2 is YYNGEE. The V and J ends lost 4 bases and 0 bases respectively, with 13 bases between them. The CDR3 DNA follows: TGTGCCAGCAGCCGGCGGATGGGGGCAACTAATGAAAAACTGTTTTTT. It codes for CASSRRMGATNEKLFF. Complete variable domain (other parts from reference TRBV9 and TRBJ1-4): DSGVTQTPKHLITATGQRVTLRCSPRSGDLSVYWYQQSLDQGLQFLIQYYNGEERAKGNILERFSAQQFPDLHSELNLSSLELGDSALYFCASSRRMGATNEKLFFGSGTQLSVL.

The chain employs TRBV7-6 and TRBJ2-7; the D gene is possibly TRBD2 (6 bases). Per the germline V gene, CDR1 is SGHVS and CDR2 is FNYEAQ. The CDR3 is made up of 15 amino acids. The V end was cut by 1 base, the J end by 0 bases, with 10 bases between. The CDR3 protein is CASSLVQGLSYEQYF. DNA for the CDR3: TGTGCCAGCAGCTTAGTCCAGGGACTCTCCTACGAGCAGTACTTC.

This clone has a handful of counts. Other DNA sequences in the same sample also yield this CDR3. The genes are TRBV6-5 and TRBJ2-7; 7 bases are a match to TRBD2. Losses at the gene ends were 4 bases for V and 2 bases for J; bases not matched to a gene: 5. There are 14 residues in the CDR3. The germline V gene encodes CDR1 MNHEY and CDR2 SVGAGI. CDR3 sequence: CASSSPGGTYEQYF. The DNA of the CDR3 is TGTGCCAGCAGTTCCCCGGGGGGTACCTACGAGCAGTACTTC.

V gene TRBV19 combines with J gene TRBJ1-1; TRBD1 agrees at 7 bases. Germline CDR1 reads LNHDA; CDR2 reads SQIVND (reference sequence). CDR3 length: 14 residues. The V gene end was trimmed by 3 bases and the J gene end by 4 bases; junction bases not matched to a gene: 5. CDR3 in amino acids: CASSITGVVTEAFF. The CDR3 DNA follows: TGTGCCAGTAGTATCACAGGGGTCGTCACTGAAGCTTTCTTT.

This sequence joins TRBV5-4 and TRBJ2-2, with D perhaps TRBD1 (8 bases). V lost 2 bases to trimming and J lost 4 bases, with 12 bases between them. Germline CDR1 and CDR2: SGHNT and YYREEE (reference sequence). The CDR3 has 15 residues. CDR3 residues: CASSFTGGGTGELFF. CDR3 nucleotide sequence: TGTGCCAGCAGCTTTACAGGGGGGGGCACCGGGGAGCTGTTTTTT.

The DNA for the CDR3 is TGCGCCAGCAGCTTGGAGTGGGACAGAGGGAACACTGAAGCTTTCTTT. Translating gives CASSLEWDRGNTEAFF. This chain links TRBV5-1 with TRBJ1-1; 7 bases map to TRBD1. The CDR3 contains 16 residues. Germline V gene lookup returns CDR1 SGHRS and CDR2 YFSETQ. After removal of 0 bases from V and 1 base from J, the junction contained 6 bases not matched to a gene.

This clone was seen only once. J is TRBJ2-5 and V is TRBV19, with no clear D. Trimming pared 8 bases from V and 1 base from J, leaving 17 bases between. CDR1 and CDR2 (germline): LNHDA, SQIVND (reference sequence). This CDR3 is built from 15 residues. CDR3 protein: CASRKTETSQETQYF. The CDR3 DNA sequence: TGTGCCAGTCGAAAGACTGAAACTTCCCAAGAGACCCAGTACTTC.

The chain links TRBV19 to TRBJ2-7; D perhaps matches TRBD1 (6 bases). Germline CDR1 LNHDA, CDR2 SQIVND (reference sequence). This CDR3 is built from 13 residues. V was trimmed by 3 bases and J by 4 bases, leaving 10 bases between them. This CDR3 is CASSMEGGYEQYF. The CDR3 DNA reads TGTGCCAGTAGTATGGAAGGGGGTTACGAGCAGTACTTC.

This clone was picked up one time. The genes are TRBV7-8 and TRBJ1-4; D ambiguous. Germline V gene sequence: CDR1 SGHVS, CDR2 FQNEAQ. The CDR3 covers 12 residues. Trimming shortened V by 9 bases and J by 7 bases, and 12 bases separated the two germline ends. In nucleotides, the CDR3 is TGTGCCAGTTCCATTTCTAGTGAAAAACTGTTTTTT. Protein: CASSISSEKLFF.

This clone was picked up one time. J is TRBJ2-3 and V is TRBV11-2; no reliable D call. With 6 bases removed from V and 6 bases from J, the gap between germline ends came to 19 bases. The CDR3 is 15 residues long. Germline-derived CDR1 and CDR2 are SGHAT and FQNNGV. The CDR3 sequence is CASSSLRRLGDTQYF. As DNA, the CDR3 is TGTGCCAGCAGTTCTCTCAGGCGGCTCGGGGATACGCAGTATTTT.

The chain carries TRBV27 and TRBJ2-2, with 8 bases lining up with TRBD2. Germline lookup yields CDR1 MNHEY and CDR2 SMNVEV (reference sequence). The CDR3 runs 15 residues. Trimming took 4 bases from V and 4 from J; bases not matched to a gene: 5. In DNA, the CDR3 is TGTGCCAGCAGTTCCGGGGGGGCGGGCACCGGGGAGCTGTTTTTT. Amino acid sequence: CASSSGGAGTGELFF.

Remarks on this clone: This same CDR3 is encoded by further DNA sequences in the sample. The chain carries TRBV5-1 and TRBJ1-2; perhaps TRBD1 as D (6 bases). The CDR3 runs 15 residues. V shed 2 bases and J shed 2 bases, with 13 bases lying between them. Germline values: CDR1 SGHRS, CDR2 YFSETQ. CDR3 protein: CASSFPGRGNYGYTF. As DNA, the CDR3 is TGCGCCAGCAGCTTCCCGGGGAGGGGGAACTATGGCTACACCTTC.

The CDR3 nucleotides read TGTGCCAGCAGCCCAGCAGGGGGCGCATCCAATGAGCAGTTCTTC. This gives the protein CASSPAGGASNEQFF. The genes are TRBV7-9 and TRBJ2-1, with 8 bases matching TRBD1. The CDR3 sequence is 15 residues long. With V trimmed by 5 bases and J by 6 bases, 9 bases remained unmatched. Germline loops: CDR1 SEHNR, CDR2 FQNEAQ (reference sequence).

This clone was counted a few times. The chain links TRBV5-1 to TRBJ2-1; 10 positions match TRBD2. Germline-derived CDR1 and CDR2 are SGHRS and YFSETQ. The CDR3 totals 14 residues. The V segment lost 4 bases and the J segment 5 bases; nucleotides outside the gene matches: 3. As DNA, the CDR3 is TGCGCCAGCAGCAGCGGGGGGGCCCACAATGAGCAGTTCTTC. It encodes CASSSGGAHNEQFF.

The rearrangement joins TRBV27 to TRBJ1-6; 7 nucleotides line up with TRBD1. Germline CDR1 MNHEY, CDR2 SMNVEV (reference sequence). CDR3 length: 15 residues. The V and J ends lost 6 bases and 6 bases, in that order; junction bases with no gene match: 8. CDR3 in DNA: TGTGCCAGCAGCCCTCTGGGACAGCTTAATTCACCCCTCCACTTT. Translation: CASSPLGQLNSPLHF.

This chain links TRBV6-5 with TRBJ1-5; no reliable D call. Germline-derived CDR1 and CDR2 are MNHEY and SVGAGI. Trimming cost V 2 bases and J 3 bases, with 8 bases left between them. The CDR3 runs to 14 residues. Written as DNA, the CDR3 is TGTGCCAGCAGTTACCGACAACACAATCAGCCCCAGCATTTT. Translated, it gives CASSYRQHNQPQHF.

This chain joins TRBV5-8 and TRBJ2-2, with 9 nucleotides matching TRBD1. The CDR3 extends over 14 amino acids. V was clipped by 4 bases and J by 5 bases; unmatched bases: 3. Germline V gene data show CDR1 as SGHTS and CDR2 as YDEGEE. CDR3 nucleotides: TGTGCCAGCAGCCGAGGACAGGGGACCGGGGAGCTGTTTTTT. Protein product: CASSRGQGTGELFF.

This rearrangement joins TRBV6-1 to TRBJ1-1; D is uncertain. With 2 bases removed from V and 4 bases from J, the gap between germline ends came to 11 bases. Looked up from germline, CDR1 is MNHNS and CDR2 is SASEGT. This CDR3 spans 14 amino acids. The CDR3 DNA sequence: TGTGCCAGCAGTGAACTTGGAGGAGGCACTGAAGCTTTCTTT. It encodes CASSELGGGTEAFF.

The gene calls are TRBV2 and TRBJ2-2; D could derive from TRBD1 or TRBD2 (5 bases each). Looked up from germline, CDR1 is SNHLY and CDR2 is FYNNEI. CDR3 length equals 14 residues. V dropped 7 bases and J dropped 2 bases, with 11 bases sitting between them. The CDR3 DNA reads TGTGCCAGCAACCCCGGGACCAACACCGGGGAGCTGTTTTTT. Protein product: CASNPGTNTGELFF.

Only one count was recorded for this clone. The CDR3, as DNA: TGTGCCAGCAGCGTAACGGCCCTCAGCTCCTACGAGCAGTACTTC. Translated, it gives CASSVTALSSYEQYF. The chain couples TRBV9 to TRBJ2-7; D uncertain. This CDR3 has 15 residues. Germline V gene lookup returns CDR1 SGDLS and CDR2 YYNGEE. V lost 1 base and J lost 0, with 11 bases in between.

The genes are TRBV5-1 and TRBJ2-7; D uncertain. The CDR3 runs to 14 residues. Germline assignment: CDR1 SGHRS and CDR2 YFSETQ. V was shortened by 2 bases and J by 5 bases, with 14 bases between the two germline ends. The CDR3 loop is CASSFNSQAHEQYF. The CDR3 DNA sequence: TGCGCCAGCAGCTTTAATTCCCAGGCCCACGAGCAGTACTTC.

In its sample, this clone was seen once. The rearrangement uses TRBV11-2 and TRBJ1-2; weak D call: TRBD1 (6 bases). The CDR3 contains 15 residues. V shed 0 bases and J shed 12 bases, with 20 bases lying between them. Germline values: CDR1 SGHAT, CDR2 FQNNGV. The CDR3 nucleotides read TGTGCCAGCAGCTTAGATCTGGCCAGCCTTAAGGGGGACACCTTC. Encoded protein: CASSLDLASLKGDTF.